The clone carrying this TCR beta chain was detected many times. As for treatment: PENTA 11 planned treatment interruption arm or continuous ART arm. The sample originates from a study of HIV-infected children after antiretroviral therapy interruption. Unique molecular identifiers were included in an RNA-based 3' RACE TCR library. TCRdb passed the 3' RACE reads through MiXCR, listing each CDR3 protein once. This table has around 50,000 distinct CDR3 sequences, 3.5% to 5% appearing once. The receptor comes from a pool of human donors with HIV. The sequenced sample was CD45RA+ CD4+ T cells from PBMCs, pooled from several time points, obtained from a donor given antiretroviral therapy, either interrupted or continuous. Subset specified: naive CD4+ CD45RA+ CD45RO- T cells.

CDR3 sequence (DNA): TGTGCCAGCAGCCACCGCGGGCCTGCCCCTGGAAACACCATATATTTT. This codes for CASSHRGPAPGNTIYF. The genes are TRBV14 and TRBJ1-3, with unresolved D. Deletions cut 3 bases from V and 2 bases from J, with 14 bases between. CDR3 length: 16 residues. Germline values: CDR1 SGHDN, CDR2 FVKESK.